Listed below are T cell receptor beta chains from one sample, sequenced in a study of cytomegalovirus exposure and HLA in healthy donors. Some clones are missing from TCRdb's copy, which holds only in-frame ones; the method was immunoSEQ multiplex PCR. There are over 100,000 clones in the sample; approximately 81% occur only once, and 3% lies in the top ten. Specimen: PBMCs. These TCRs come from a woman younger than 30 in good health and CMV-seropositive. Both conserved end residues are part of each CDR3. D genes are given only for firm matches. The listing skips clone size in some rows; elsewhere it reads once, few, many or a size class.

v_call,j_call,d_call,clone_size,cdr3_aa,cdr3_nt
TRBV11-3,TRBJ2-5,TRBD2,NA,CASSPGGRGETQYF,TGTGCCAGCAGTCCGGGGGGGCGTGGGGAGACCCAGTACTTC
TRBV13,TRBJ1-1,TRBD1,once,CASSLGGQANTEAFF,TGTGCCAGCAGCTTAGGGGGACAGGCCAACACTGAAGCTTTCTTT
TRBV9,TRBJ2-1,TRBD2,NA,CASSGLAGGPHEQFF,TGTGCCAGCAGCGGTTTAGCGGGAGGGCCCCATGAGCAGTTCTTC
TRBV10-3,TRBJ1-1,NA,few,CAISTTQGLNTEAFF,TGTGCCATCAGCACCACACAGGGCCTGAACACTGAAGCTTTCTTT
TRBV9,TRBJ2-7,TRBD2,NA,CASSATSGGPYEQYF,TGTGCCAGCAGCGCGACGAGCGGGGGGCCCTACGAGCAGTACTTC
TRBV10-3,TRBJ2-1,TRBD2,NA,CAISVGGRGNEQFF,TGTGCCATCAGTGTTGGCGGGAGAGGCAATGAGCAGTTCTTC
TRBV6-6,TRBJ2-5,NA,NA,CASNLRVQETQYF,TGTGCCAGCAATTTGAGGGTGCAAGAGACCCAGTACTTC
TRBV28,TRBJ2-7,NA,NA,CASSPPLVLHEQYF,TGTGCCAGCAGTCCCCCACTAGTCCTCCACGAGCAGTACTTC
TRBV9,TRBJ2-7,NA,NA,CASSVVRPQGRSLRYEQYF,TGTGCCAGCAGCGTAGTAAGGCCTCAGGGCAGGTCCCTTCGATACGAGCAGTACTTC
TRBV15,TRBJ2-5,TRBD1,NA,CATSRDPGQQETQYF,TGTGCCACCAGCAGAGACCCGGGACAGCAAGAGACCCAGTACTTC
TRBV30,TRBJ2-7,NA,NA,CAWSVLGEGRIEQYF,TGTGCCTGGAGTGTACTGGGAGAGGGAAGGATTGAGCAGTACTTC
TRBV6-1,TRBJ1-1,NA,once,CATLRHHYGNTEAFF,TGTGCCACCCTCAGACACCATTATGGGAACACTGAAGCTTTCTTT
TRBV5-6,TRBJ2-7,NA,NA,CASSSYYEQYF,TGTGCCAGCAGCTCCTACTACGAGCAGTACTTC
TRBV5-4,TRBJ2-7,NA,NA,CASSLGAAFLSYEQYF,TGTGCCAGCAGCTTGGGGGCAGCCTTCCTTTCCTACGAGCAGTACTTC
TRBV6-5,TRBJ1-1,NA,NA,CASSYSGGYNTEAFF,TGTGCCAGCAGTTACTCAGGGGGATACAACACTGAAGCTTTCTTT
TRBV4-1,TRBJ1-1,TRBD1,NA,CASSAHRGRNAEAFF,TGCGCCAGCAGCGCCCACAGGGGGCGGAACGCTGAAGCTTTCTTT
TRBV19,TRBJ2-1,NA,NA,CASSLTRWHEQFF,TGTGCCAGTAGTCTTACTAGATGGCATGAGCAGTTCTTC
TRBV30,TRBJ1-2,NA,NA,CAWSVLGGGNYGYTF,TGTGCCTGGAGTGTCTTGGGGGGAGGGAACTATGGCTACACCTTC
TRBV19,TRBJ2-5,TRBD1,NA,CASSPGTGVETQYF,TGTGCCAGTAGCCCTGGGACAGGGGTCGAGACCCAGTACTTC
TRBV5-1,TRBJ2-2,TRBD1,few,CASSPTGTGIPGELFF,TGCGCCAGCAGCCCGACCGGGACAGGGATCCCCGGGGAGCTGTTTTTT
TRBV21-1,TRBJ2-7,NA,NA,CASSNNRPSKSEQYF,TGTGCCAGCAGCAATAACCGCCCTAGCAAAAGCGAGCAGTACTTC
TRBV30,TRBJ2-2,TRBD2,few,CAWTRGLASGELFF,TGTGCCTGGACCCGTGGACTAGCATCCGGGGAGCTGTTTTTT
TRBV29-1,TRBJ2-2,NA,once,CSVAGGPGAGELFF,TGCAGCGTTGCTGGAGGGCCCGGGGCCGGGGAGCTGTTTTTT
TRBV14,TRBJ2-5,NA,NA,CASSLESEVKTQYF,TGTGCCAGCAGCCTCGAGAGTGAGGTCAAGACCCAGTACTTC
TRBV2,TRBJ1-1,NA,NA,CASSEDVAAMNTEAFF,TGTGCCAGCAGTGAAGATGTAGCTGCAATGAACACTGAAGCTTTCTTT
TRBV7-3,TRBJ2-3,NA,NA,CASSSPFRTDTQYF,TGTGCCAGCAGCTCCCCCTTCCGCACAGATACGCAGTATTTT
TRBV15,TRBJ2-5,NA,NA,CATSRDFRAQYF,TGTGCCACCAGCAGAGATTTCCGGGCCCAGTACTTC
TRBV5-1,TRBJ1-2,NA,NA,CASSLRGGDYGYTF,TGCGCCAGCAGCTTAAGGGGAGGGGACTATGGCTACACCTTC
TRBV4-2,TRBJ1-1,TRBD1,NA,CASSQELGTVNTEAFF,TGTGCCAGCAGCCAAGAATTGGGGACAGTGAACACTGAAGCTTTCTTT
TRBV6-6,TRBJ1-3,NA,few,CATCQTASGNTIYF,TGTGCCACCTGCCAGACAGCCTCTGGAAACACCATATATTTT
TRBV30,TRBJ1-2,NA,NA,CAWSDPKTGSYGYTF,TGTGCCTGGAGTGACCCTAAAACAGGGAGCTATGGCTACACCTTC